A single sample gave rise to the 7 T cell receptor beta chains below, sequenced in a study of CD8 T cells in Susac syndrome. An input of roughly 0.5 to 1 ug of RNA was subjected to reverse transcription using random hexamers. TCRdb reprocessed the immunoSEQ multiplex PCR reads via MiXCR and lists one record per CDR3 protein. The sample has about 300,000 distinct CDR3 sequences, roughly 90% seen once; the top ten hold 0.18%. Sequenced material: CD8+ T cells from PBMCs. The receptors originated from a human donor with multiple sclerosis.

V usage is TRBV7-9 and J usage is TRBJ1-4, with no clear D. This CDR3 spans 13 amino acids. The V end lost 7 bases, the J end lost 5 bases, and 11 bases lay between the germline ends. Looked up from germline, CDR1 is SEHNR and CDR2 is FQNEAQ (reference sequence). The DNA of the CDR3 is TGTGCCAGCACTGCGTTTTTAAATGAAAAACTGTTTTTT. This translates into CASTAFLNEKLFF.

This chain connects TRBV9 to TRBJ2-5; 7 bases agree with TRBD1. The CDR3 sequence is 15 residues long. Germline CDR1 and CDR2: SGDLS and YYNGEE. V was clipped by 0 bases and J by 5 bases; unmatched bases: 7. This chain's CDR3 is CASSVGGTEGETQYF. As DNA, the CDR3 is TGTGCCAGCAGCGTAGGTGGGACAGAAGGGGAGACCCAGTACTTC.

The chain couples TRBV5-4 to TRBJ1-2; no reliable D call. Germline CDR1 SGHNT, CDR2 YYREEE (reference sequence). Trimming pared 0 bases from V and 2 bases from J, leaving 8 bases between. This CDR3 contains 14 residues. CDR3 in DNA: TGTGCCAGCAGCTTGGAGAGGAGCAACTATGGCTACACCTTC. Residues: CASSLERSNYGYTF.

The rearrangement links TRBV6-2 or TRBV6-3 to TRBJ2-2; 11 bases line up with TRBD1. This CDR3 is 15 amino acids long. J was trimmed by 5 bases and V by 6 bases; bases with no gene match: 5. Germline V CDR1 and CDR2: MNHEY, SVGEGT. CDR3 DNA: TGTGCCAGCAGCAGGGACAGGGGGTTTACCGGGGAGCTGTTTTTT. Translation: CASSRDRGFTGELFF.

The rearrangement uses TRBV20-1 and TRBJ1-3, with 7 positions matching TRBD1. The CDR3 spans 17 residues. Unmatched junction bases numbered 10, after V lost 1 base and J lost 1 base. The V gene's germline CDR1 is DFQATT and CDR2 SNEGSKA (reference sequence). DNA for the CDR3: TGCAGTGCTAGAGGTCCCGGGACAGCGGGATCTGGAAACACCATATATTTT. This encodes CSARGPGTAGSGNTIYF.

V gene TRBV29-1 combines with J gene TRBJ1-4; D possibly corresponds to TRBD1 (5 bases). The germline V and J ends were trimmed by 5 bases and 0 bases, with 10 bases remaining between them. CDR3 length: 14 amino acids. The germline V gene has CDR1 SQVTM and CDR2 ANQGSEA. This chain's CDR3 is CSVWGEATNEKLFF. The CDR3 bases are TGCAGCGTTTGGGGGGAGGCAACTAATGAAAAACTGTTTTTT.

The V call is TRBV24-1, the J call TRBJ2-1; D unclear. Germline assignment: CDR1 KGHDR and CDR2 SFDVKD. Trimming pared 4 bases from V and 5 bases from J, leaving 17 bases between. The CDR3 runs 16 residues. CDR3 DNA: TGTGCCACCAGTGACCCTTCACCGGGCTTACACAATGAGCAGTTCTTC. Translated, it gives CATSDPSPGLHNEQFF.